The clone carrying this T cell receptor beta chain was counted many times. Its antigen is currently unknown. V shed 4 bases, J shed 4 bases, and the junction held 4 bases outside the gene matches. The CDR3 is 15 amino acids. Germline CDR1 is MNHEY and CDR2 is SVGAGI. These data belong to a study of T cells after posttransplantation cyclophosphamide. The study's findings and limits: After PTCy, TRB diversity resembled that of CNI/methotrexate controls.

Assay used: immunoSEQ multiplex PCR; TCRdb lists only in-frame clones, some missing. This sample comprises about 12,000 clones, none seen once only. The material sequenced was PBMCs. J is TRBJ2-1 and V is TRBV6-5; TRBD2 agrees at 10 bases. The clonotype comes from a woman in her 40s in good health, CMV-negative, and a related stem cell transplant donor. CDR3 sequence reads: CASSSSGGNYNEQFF. In DNA, the CDR3 is TGTGCCAGCAGTTCTAGCGGGGGCAATTACAATGAGCAGTTCTTC.